This T cell receptor beta chain was sequenced in a study of cytomegalovirus exposure and HLA in healthy donors. Amplification used 60 Vbeta primers and 13 Jbeta primers. Using immunoSEQ multiplex PCR, the repertoire was profiled, and TCRdb retains in-frame clones only, with some absent. The table has about 130,000 clones, 74% seen once; the top ten hold 5.5% to 7.5%. Trimming took off 3 bases at V and 9 bases at J, with 9 bases between the two ends. This CDR3 is built from 12 residues. The germline V gene has CDR1 ENHRY and CDR2 SYGVKD. Comments on this clone: Its antigen is currently unknown.

Broader study findings: A missense variant in DCLRE1C was later tied to TCR beta V- and J-gene trimming. Several of the most significant clusters appeared linked to common viral pathogens, based on a later analysis. The study listed roughly 160 cytomegalovirus-associated TCR beta chains. Roughly even sequencing depth across donors was the assumption behind the presence/absence analyses.

This TCR was recovered from a woman aged 50 to 60 in good health and CMV-seropositive. Sequenced material: PBMCs. The chain combines TRBV10-3 with TRBJ2-1, with a weak D call TRBD1 (6 bases). The CDR3 loop is CAISEQGPEQFF. DNA for the CDR3: TGTGCCATCAGTGAACAGGGACCTGAGCAGTTCTTC.